This T cell receptor beta chain was found in a study of OX40 agonist ivuxolimab in advanced cancers. A note on the overall study: Ivuxolimab, which targeted the costimulatory receptor OX40 (CD134), was an agonistic, fully human IgG2 monoclonal antibody. Intravenous ivuxolimab was administered to patients every 2 weeks at six dose levels: 0.01, 0.1, 0.3, 1.5, 3 and 10 mg/kg. Of the approximately 54 dose-escalation patients, hepatocellular carcinoma was present in around 20, melanoma in approximately 15, renal cell carcinoma in 9 and head and neck cancer in 9. In the dose-escalation cohort, 75% to 90% of patients were male, and the mean age was 60 years with a range of about 20 to 80. Patients were allowed to have had prior anti-PD-1, anti-PD-L1 or anti-CTLA-4 therapy, and approximately 43% of the dose-escalation patients had previously received checkpoint inhibitors. Partial responses were achieved by three dose-escalation patients, of whom one had hepatocellular carcinoma and two had cutaneous melanoma. Peripheral TCRbeta sequencing was intended to test whether TCR sequence diversity was altered and clonal T-cell expansion was caused by ivuxolimab. The paper covers the monotherapy dose-escalation part of the phase I ivuxolimab trial, which included N ≈ 57 patients. Points the paper makes about the study in general: Low levels of normalized T-cell clonal expansion were also seen in some patients who did not respond. At doses of 0.1 to 3.0 mg/kg, clonal expansion of both CD4+ and CD8+ T cells in blood was seen between baseline and week 6. The antigen specificity of the peripheral T cells that underwent clonal expansion was not determined. After ivuxolimab, expanded clones were on average more numerous among CD8+ T cells than among CD4+ T cells. In partial responders in the 0.1-3.0 mg/kg groups, normalized peripheral clonal expansion was found to be among the lowest, especially among CD8+ T cells.

Ends trimmed: V by 2 bases, J by 1 base; bases unmatched to a gene: 3. Spanning cysteine to phenylalanine, the CDR3 consists of 16 amino acids. The read is trimmed to its CDR3 DNA, 48 bases read in frame from base 1. According to the germline V gene, CDR1 reads SGHVS and CDR2 reads FQNEAQ. Patients with a history of autoimmune disease or receiving systemic immunosuppression were excluded from the trial. Peripheral blood for TCR sequencing was drawn from every dose cohort at baseline, at cycle 4 day 1 and at cycle 7 day 1. The samples were drawn from a first-in-human, open-label, multicenter phase I dose-escalation trial of ivuxolimab. Adults with locally advanced or metastatic melanoma, renal cell carcinoma, hepatocellular carcinoma or head and neck squamous cell carcinoma were enrolled in the trial. CD4+ and CD8+ T cells were sorted separately from peripheral blood before TCR sequencing. For sequencing of the TCRbeta CDR3 region, genomic DNA was extracted from the sorted cells. TCRbeta CDR3 regions were sequenced using the immunoSEQ Assay. TCRdb took this table from immuneACCESS and kept in-frame rearrangements with V and J called. Such tables lack part of the clones; where checked against another copy, unresolved V genes explain under half of the gap, and the rest is unexplained. A total of 30,000 to 40,000 clones appear in this sample, roughly nine tenths of them only once. Roughly a fifth of the sample goes to the ten largest clones.

Points on this clone: Its specific antigen is unknown. There are no base qualities to consult, and no much larger clone falls within one base.

The chain joins TRBV7-8 to TRBJ2-5, with 11 bases in between that match TRBD1. This material consisted of CD4+ or CD8+ T cells sorted from blood, taken in a trial of the OX40 agonist ivuxolimab. The TCR comes from an adult with an advanced solid tumor such as melanoma, head and neck, liver or kidney cancer. The CDR3 has the sequence CASSLLGQGAQETQYF. Read as DNA, the sequence is TGTGCCAGCAGCTTATTAGGACAGGGGGCCCAAGAGACCCAGTACTTC.